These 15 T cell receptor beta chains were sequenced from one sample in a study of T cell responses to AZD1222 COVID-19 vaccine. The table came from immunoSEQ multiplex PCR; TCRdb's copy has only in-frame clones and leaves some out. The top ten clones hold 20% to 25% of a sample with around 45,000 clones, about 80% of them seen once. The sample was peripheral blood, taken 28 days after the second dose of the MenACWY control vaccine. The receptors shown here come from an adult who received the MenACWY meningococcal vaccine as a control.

The CDR3 DNA follows: TGTGCCAGCAGCCTTCAGACAGGGAATGAAAAACTGTTTTTT. This translates into CASSLQTGNEKLFF. The V gene is TRBV14, the J gene TRBJ1-4, with 7 bases aligning to TRBD1. The CDR3 sequence is 14 residues long. The J segment lost 5 bases and the V segment lost 4 bases, leaving 4 bases of the junction unmatched. Looked up from germline, CDR1 is SGHDN and CDR2 is FVKESK. Drawing the rest from reference TRBV14 and TRBJ1-4, the complete variable domain is EAGVTQFPSHSVIEKGQTVTLRCDPISGHDNLYWYRRVMGKEIKFLLHFVKESKQDESGMPNNRFLAERTGGTYSTLKVQPAELEDSGVYFCASSLQTGNEKLFFGSGTQLSVL.

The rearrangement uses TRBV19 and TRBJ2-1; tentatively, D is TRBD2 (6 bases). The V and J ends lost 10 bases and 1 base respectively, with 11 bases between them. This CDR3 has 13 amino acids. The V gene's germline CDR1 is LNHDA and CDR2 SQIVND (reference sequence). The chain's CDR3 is CATGTLSYNEQFF. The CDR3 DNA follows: TGTGCCACTGGGACTTTGTCCTACAATGAGCAGTTCTTC. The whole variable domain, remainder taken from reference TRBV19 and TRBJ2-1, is DGGITQSPKYLFRKEGQNVTLSCEQNLNHDAMYWYRQDPGQGLRLIYYSQIVNDFQKGDIAEGYSVSREKKESFPLTVTSAQKNPTAFYLCATGTLSYNEQFFGPGTRLTVL.

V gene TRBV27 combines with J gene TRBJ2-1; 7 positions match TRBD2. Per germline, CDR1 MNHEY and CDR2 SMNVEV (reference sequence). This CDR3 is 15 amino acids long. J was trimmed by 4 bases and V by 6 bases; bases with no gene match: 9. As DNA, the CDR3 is TGTGCCAGCAGCCCCTCGGGGAGGGCGTACAATGAGCAGTTCTTC. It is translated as CASSPSGRAYNEQFF.

CDR3 protein: CASSQGGAGEKLFF. CDR3 sequence (DNA): TGCGCCAGCAGCCAAGGGGGCGCGGGGGAAAAACTGTTTTTT. The rearrangement uses TRBV5-1 and TRBJ1-4; TRBD1 matches 7 bases. Germline CDR1 and CDR2: SGHRS and YFSETQ. Trimming at V came to 4 bases and at J to 8 bases, leaving 8 bases not matched to a gene. The CDR3 length is 14 residues.

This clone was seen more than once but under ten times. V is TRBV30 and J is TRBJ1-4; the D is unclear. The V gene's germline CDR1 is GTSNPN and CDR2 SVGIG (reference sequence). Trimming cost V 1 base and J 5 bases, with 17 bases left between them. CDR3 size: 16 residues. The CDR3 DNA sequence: TGTGCCTGGAGTGAAATATACGAGACCTTCAATGAAAAACTGTTTTTT. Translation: CAWSEIYETFNEKLFF.

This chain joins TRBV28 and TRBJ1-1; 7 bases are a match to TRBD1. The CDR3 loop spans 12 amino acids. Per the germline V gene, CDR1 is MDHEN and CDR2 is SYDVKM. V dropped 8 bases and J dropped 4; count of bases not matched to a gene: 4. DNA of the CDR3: TGTGCCAGCGGTGACAGGGCCACTGAAGCTTTCTTT. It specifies CASGDRATEAFF.

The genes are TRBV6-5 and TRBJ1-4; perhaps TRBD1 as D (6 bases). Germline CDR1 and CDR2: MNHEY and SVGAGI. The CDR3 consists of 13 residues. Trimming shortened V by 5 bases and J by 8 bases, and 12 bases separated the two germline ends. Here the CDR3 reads CASSRQDGEKLFF. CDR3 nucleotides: TGTGCCAGCAGTCGACAGGACGGGGAAAAACTGTTTTTT.

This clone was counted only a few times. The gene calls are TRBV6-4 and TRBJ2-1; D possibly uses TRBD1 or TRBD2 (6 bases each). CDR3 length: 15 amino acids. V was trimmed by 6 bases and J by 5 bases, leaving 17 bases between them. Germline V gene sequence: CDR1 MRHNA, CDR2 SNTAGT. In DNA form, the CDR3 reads TGTGCCAGCAGCGAGGGTATCGGGGGCCACAATGAGCAGTTCTTC. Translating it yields CASSEGIGGHNEQFF.

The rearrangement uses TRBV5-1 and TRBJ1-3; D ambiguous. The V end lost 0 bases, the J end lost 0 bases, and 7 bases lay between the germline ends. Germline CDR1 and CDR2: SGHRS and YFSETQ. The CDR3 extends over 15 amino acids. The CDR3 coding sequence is TGCGCCAGCAGCTTGGCCGAACTCTCTGGAAACACCATATATTTT. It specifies CASSLAELSGNTIYF.

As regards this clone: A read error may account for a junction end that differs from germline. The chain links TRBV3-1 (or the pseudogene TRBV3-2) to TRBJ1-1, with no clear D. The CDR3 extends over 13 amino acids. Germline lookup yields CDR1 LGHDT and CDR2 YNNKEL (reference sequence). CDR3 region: CASSQGMKTEAFF. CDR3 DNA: TGTGCCAGCAGCCAGGGAATGAAGACTGAAGCTTTCTTT.

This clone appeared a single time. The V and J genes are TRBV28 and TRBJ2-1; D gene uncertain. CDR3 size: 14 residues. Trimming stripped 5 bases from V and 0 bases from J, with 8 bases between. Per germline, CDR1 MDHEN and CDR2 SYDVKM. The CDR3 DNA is TGTGCCAGCAGTCACCCATCCTCCTACAATGAGCAGTTCTTC. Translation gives CASSHPSSYNEQFF.

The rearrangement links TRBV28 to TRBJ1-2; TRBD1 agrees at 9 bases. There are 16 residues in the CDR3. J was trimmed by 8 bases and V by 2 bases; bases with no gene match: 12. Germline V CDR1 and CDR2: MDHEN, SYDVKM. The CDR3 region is CASSLTLGQGGRGYTF. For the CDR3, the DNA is TGTGCCAGCAGTTTAACACTGGGACAGGGAGGGAGAGGCTACACCTTC.

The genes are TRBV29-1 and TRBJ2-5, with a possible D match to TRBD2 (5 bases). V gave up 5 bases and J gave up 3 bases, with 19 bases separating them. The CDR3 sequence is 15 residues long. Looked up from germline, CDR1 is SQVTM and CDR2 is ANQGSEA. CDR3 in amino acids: CSVSRTAAREETQYF. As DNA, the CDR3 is TGCAGCGTTTCCCGGACTGCCGCCCGGGAAGAGACCCAGTACTTC.

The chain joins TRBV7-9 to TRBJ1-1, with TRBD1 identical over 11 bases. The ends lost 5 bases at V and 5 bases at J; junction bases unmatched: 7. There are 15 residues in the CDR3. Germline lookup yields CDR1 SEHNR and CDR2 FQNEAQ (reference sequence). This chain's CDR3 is CASSPDGQGATEAFF. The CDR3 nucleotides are TGTGCCAGCAGCCCCGATGGACAGGGGGCGACTGAAGCTTTCTTT.

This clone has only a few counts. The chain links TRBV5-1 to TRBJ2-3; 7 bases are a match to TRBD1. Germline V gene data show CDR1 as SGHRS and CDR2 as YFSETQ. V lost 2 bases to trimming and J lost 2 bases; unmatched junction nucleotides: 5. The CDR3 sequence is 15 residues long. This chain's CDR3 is CASSFSGTDTDTQYF. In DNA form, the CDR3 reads TGCGCCAGCAGCTTCTCCGGGACAGACACAGATACGCAGTATTTT.